A single sample gave rise to the 24 T cell receptor beta chains below, sequenced in a study of OX40 agonist ivuxolimab in advanced cancers. TCRdb's table, derived via immunoSEQ multiplex PCR, lists solely in-frame clones and lacks some. The table has 68,000 or so clones, 75% to 95% seen once. Specimen: CD4+ or CD8+ T cells sorted from blood, collected in a trial of the OX40 agonist ivuxolimab. The receptors shown here come from an adult with an advanced solid tumor such as melanoma, head and neck, liver or kidney cancer.

The gene calls are TRBV27 and TRBJ1-2; no clear D. Deletions cut 6 bases from V and 8 bases from J, with 16 bases between. Germline CDR1 MNHEY, CDR2 SMNVEV (reference sequence). This CDR3 region has 13 residues. This CDR3 reads CASSPLSRGGYTF. The CDR3 DNA sequence: TGTGCCAGCAGCCCCCTTTCCAGAGGAGGCTACACCTTC.

The chain uses TRBV27 and TRBJ2-3, with D possibly matching TRBD1 (6 bases). V was cut by 8 bases and J by 6 bases, with 15 bases left in between. The CDR3 covers 13 residues. Germline V gene sequence: CDR1 MNHEY, CDR2 SMNVEV (reference sequence). The CDR3 sequence: CASGQGTGDTQYF. The CDR3 DNA is TGTGCCAGCGGTCAGGGGACCGGGGATACGCAGTATTTT.

This rearrangement joins TRBV19 to TRBJ1-5; TRBD1 matches at 9 bases. V lost 5 bases and J lost 4; bases outside the gene matches: 0. Germline V gene lookup returns CDR1 LNHDA and CDR2 SQIVND (reference sequence). The CDR3 runs 13 residues. CDR3 bases: TGTGCCAGTAGTGGGACAGGGAATCAGCCCCAGCATTTT. Translation gives CASSGTGNQPQHF.

This clone has a single count. The rearrangement joins TRBV30 to TRBJ1-2, with D possibly TRBD1 on 5 matching bases. Deletions cut 6 bases from V and 8 bases from J, with 13 bases between. The CDR3 sequence is 11 residues long. In germline, CDR1 is GTSNPN, CDR2 SVGIG (reference sequence). The CDR3 DNA follows: TGTGCCTGCGGTCCGGGGGACGGCTACACCTTC. This encodes CACGPGDGYTF.

The V gene is TRBV6-5, the J gene TRBJ2-1; D uncertain. The V gene's germline CDR1 is MNHEY and CDR2 SVGAGI. The CDR3 has 15 residues. The V and J ends lost 5 bases and 0 bases respectively, with 11 bases between them. The CDR3 sequence is CASSRKPSSYNEQFF. The DNA for the CDR3 is TGTGCCAGCAGTCGAAAGCCCAGCTCCTACAATGAGCAGTTCTTC.

This sequence joins TRBV5-5 and TRBJ2-1, with D perhaps matching TRBD1 (5 bases). The CDR3 extends over 16 amino acids. Germline V gene sequence: CDR1 SGHKS, CDR2 YYEKEE (reference sequence). Between the trimmed V and J ends, which lost 0 bases and 4 bases, there was a span of 14 bases. The CDR3, as DNA: TGTGCCAGCAGCTTGGCAGAGACAGATTTTTACAATGAGCAGTTCTTC. Translation: CASSLAETDFYNEQFF.

The chain uses TRBV29-1 and TRBJ2-1; D gene uncertain. Germline assignment: CDR1 SQVTM and CDR2 ANQGSEA. V was shortened by 1 base and J by 0 bases, with 10 bases between the two germline ends. The CDR3 loop spans 15 amino acids. DNA for the CDR3: TGCAGCGTTGAAGGTCTGAACAGCTCCTACAATGAGCAGTTCTTC. Encoded protein: CSVEGLNSSYNEQFF.

The chain links TRBV9 to TRBJ2-1, with D maybe TRBD2 (5 bases). This CDR3 is built from 17 residues. The V gene lost 4 bases and the J gene lost 0 bases, with 17 bases spanning the gap. The germline V gene encodes CDR1 SGDLS and CDR2 YYNGEE. The CDR3 protein is CASSSRGLGSSYNEQFF. The CDR3 nucleotides read TGTGCCAGCAGCTCGAGAGGGCTAGGGAGCTCCTACAATGAGCAGTTCTTC.

The chain uses TRBV7-9 and TRBJ2-3; no firm D call. Germline V gene data show CDR1 as SEHNR and CDR2 as FQNEAQ (reference sequence). This CDR3 is 13 amino acids long. V was trimmed by 2 bases and J by 6 bases, leaving 9 bases between them. The CDR3 nucleotides read TGTGCCAGCAGCTTAATGGTTGCGGATACGCAGTATTTT. This sequence encodes CASSLMVADTQYF.

The V call is TRBV29-1, the J call TRBJ1-2, with 9 nucleotides matching TRBD1. V shed 8 bases, J shed 6 bases, and the junction held 10 bases outside the gene matches. There are 13 residues in the CDR3. The germline gives CDR1 SQVTM, CDR2 ANQGSEA. The CDR3 nucleotides are TGCAGCTCTGAAAAACAGGGGGCGAATGGCTACACCTTC. Its translation: CSSEKQGANGYTF.

The rearrangement joins TRBV2 to TRBJ2-3, with D perhaps matching TRBD2 (6 bases). The V and J ends lost 6 bases and 2 bases respectively, with 12 bases between them. CDR3 length: 14 amino acids. Germline assignment: CDR1 SNHLY and CDR2 FYNNEI. The CDR3 nucleotides are TGTGCCAGCAGCAGGGACTCACTCACAGATACGCAGTATTTT. Translation: CASSRDSLTDTQYF.

The genes are TRBV29-1 and TRBJ2-2; D remains unclear. This CDR3 spans 12 amino acids. The V end was cut by 4 bases, the J end by 4 bases, with 7 bases between. Germline V lookup: CDR1 SQVTM, CDR2 ANQGSEA. In DNA form, the CDR3 reads TGCAGCGTTGCGTGGGGCACCGGGGAGCTGTTTTTT. Translation: CSVAWGTGELFF.

The V and J genes are TRBV5-1 and TRBJ2-7; 7 nucleotides line up with TRBD1. Germline lookup yields CDR1 SGHRS and CDR2 YFSETQ. CDR3 length equals 15 residues. The junction had 6 bases not matched to a gene; V was cut back by 0 bases and J by 3 bases. CDR3 in DNA: TGCGCCAGCAGCTTGGGACAGGGAAGCATCTACGAGCAGTACTTC. Its translation: CASSLGQGSIYEQYF.

The CDR3 region is CAWTGVDEQFF. The CDR3 DNA reads as TGTGCCTGGACGGGGGTTGATGAGCAGTTCTTC. V usage is TRBV30 and J usage is TRBJ2-1; D may be TRBD2 (6 bases). The ends were cut back, 4 bases at V and 8 bases at J, with 9 bases in the middle. This CDR3 has 11 amino acids. CDR1 is GTSNPN and CDR2 is SVGIG in the germline V gene (reference sequence).

The CDR3 DNA reads as TGTGCCAGTAGTGCAGGGGCCCAAGAGACCCAGTACTTC. Amino acid sequence: CASSAGAQETQYF. The chain recombines TRBV19 with TRBJ2-5; D perhaps matches TRBD1 (6 bases). Trimming took off 5 bases at V and 1 base at J, with 8 bases between the two ends. Per the germline V gene, CDR1 is LNHDA and CDR2 is SQIVND (reference sequence). The CDR3 sequence is 13 residues long.

The gene calls are TRBV29-1 and TRBJ1-2; D remains ambiguous. CDR3 size: 11 residues. The germline CDR1 and CDR2 sequences are SQVTM and ANQGSEA. The CDR3 here is CGTLEGYGYTF. In DNA, the CDR3 is TGCGGTACCCTTGAGGGCTATGGCTACACCTTC.

CDR3: CASSFGFSTGELFF. CDR3 DNA sequence: TGCGCCAGCAGCTTTGGGTTCTCGACCGGGGAGCTGTTTTTT. The gene calls are TRBV5-1 and TRBJ2-2; D gene uncertain. Deletions cut 2 bases from V and 5 bases from J, with 10 bases between. Germline assignment: CDR1 SGHRS and CDR2 YFSETQ. The CDR3 has 14 amino acids.

The rearrangement joins TRBV2 to TRBJ1-1; 7 bases are a match to TRBD1. J lost 0 bases, V lost 6 bases, and 7 bases had no gene match. This CDR3 spans 15 amino acids. CDR1 is SNHLY and CDR2 is FYNNEI in the germline V gene. CDR3 DNA sequence: TGTGCCAGCAGCCCCAGGACAGGAGTGAACACTGAAGCTTTCTTT. Its translation: CASSPRTGVNTEAFF. The complete variable domain, with remaining parts taken from reference TRBV2 and TRBJ1-1, reads EPEVTQTPSHQVTQMGQEVILRCVPISNHLYFYWYRQILGQKVEFLVSFYNNEISEKSEIFDDQFSVERPDGSNFTLKIRSTKLEDSAMYFCASSPRTGVNTEAFFGQGTRLTVV.

V gene TRBV9 combines with J gene TRBJ2-2; the D is unclear. Germline CDR1 and CDR2: SGDLS and YYNGEE. Trimming pared 4 bases from V and 6 bases from J, leaving 10 bases between. CDR3 length: 13 amino acids. Here the CDR3 reads CASSTRSPGELFF. CDR3 bases: TGTGCCAGCAGCACCCGGTCCCCCGGGGAGCTGTTTTTT.

The chain carries TRBV11-3 and TRBJ1-6; 7 nucleotides line up with TRBD1. The CDR3 sequence is 14 residues long. Germline-derived CDR1 and CDR2 are SGHNT and YENEEA. Losses at the gene ends were 5 bases for V and 5 bases for J; bases not matched to a gene: 3. Here the CDR3 DNA reads TGTGCCAGCAGCCAACAGGGGAATAATTCACCCCTCCACTTT. This encodes CASSQQGNNSPLHF. Variable domain in full (rest from reference TRBV11-3 and TRBJ1-6): EAGVVQSPRYKIIEKKQPVAFWCNPISGHNTLYWYLQNLGQGPELLIRYENEEAVDDSQLPKDRFSAERLKGVDSTLKIQPAELGDSAVYLCASSQQGNNSPLHFGNGTRLTVT.

This chain connects TRBV6-5 to TRBJ2-5; D is uncertain. The CDR3 covers 14 residues. V was cut by 6 bases and J by 1 base, with 12 bases left in between. CDR1 MNHEY and CDR2 SVGAGI come from the germline V gene. As DNA, the CDR3 is TGTGCCAGCAGACCCTGGGCAGGCCAAGAGACCCAGTACTTC. Its protein is CASRPWAGQETQYF.

The chain uses TRBV5-1 and TRBJ1-1, with 9 bases matching TRBD1. Germline assignment: CDR1 SGHRS and CDR2 YFSETQ. The junction had 5 bases not matched to a gene; V was cut back by 2 bases and J by 6 bases. This CDR3 has 14 residues. The CDR3 sequence is CASSLLDRGAEAFF. The DNA of the CDR3 is TGCGCCAGCAGCTTATTAGACAGGGGGGCTGAAGCTTTCTTT.

This chain uses TRBV6-1 with TRBJ2-6, with 8 bases identical to TRBD1. Germline V lookup: CDR1 MNHNS, CDR2 SASEGT. J gave up 6 bases and V 5 bases, and 6 bases lay outside the gene matches. The CDR3 spans 15 residues. CDR3 sequence reads: CASSLLDRAANVLTF. CDR3 in DNA: TGTGCCAGCAGTTTACTGGACAGGGCGGCCAACGTCCTGACTTTC.

The chain recombines TRBV18 with TRBJ2-3, with 8 bases identical to TRBD2. V lost 4 bases and J lost 2; bases outside the gene matches: 5. CDR1 is KGHSH and CDR2 is LQKENI in the germline V gene. This CDR3 is 15 amino acids long. This CDR3 reads CASSLGSGDTDTQYF. In DNA, the CDR3 is TGTGCCAGCTCACTGGGTAGCGGGGACACAGATACGCAGTATTTT.